The 21 T cell receptor beta chains listed next were all sequenced from one sample in a study of shared clonotypes between healthy human individuals. The method was immunoSEQ multiplex PCR; TCRdb's version includes in-frame clones alone and lacks a portion of them. The sample has around 510,000 clones, approximately 95% seen once. The sequenced material came from naive CD4+ T cells sorted from blood. The subset is: CD45RA+ positively selected. Receptors were obtained from a woman aged 30 to 39 in good health.

The V call is TRBV7-3, the J call TRBJ2-3; D is tentatively TRBD1 or TRBD2 (5 bases each). CDR1 SGHTA and CDR2 FQGTGA come from the germline V gene. The CDR3 is 15 amino acids. V dropped 4 bases and J dropped 4 bases, with 15 bases sitting between them. The DNA of the CDR3 is TGTGCCAGCAGCTCTGGGACCCGCGGCGCAGATACGCAGTATTTT. Translation gives CASSSGTRGADTQYF.

CDR3 in amino acids: CASSWTSGVGEQFF. The CDR3 region has the DNA TGTGCCAGCAGTTGGACTAGCGGGGTGGGTGAGCAGTTCTTC. The V and J genes are TRBV28 and TRBJ2-1; the match to TRBD2 covers 12 bases. The V gene's germline CDR1 is MDHEN and CDR2 SYDVKM. This CDR3 comprises 14 residues. With 4 bases clipped from V and 9 bases from J, the junction kept 4 bases outside the gene matches.

This chain links TRBV7-9 with TRBJ2-1; D is undetermined. CDR1 and CDR2 (germline): SEHNR, FQNEAQ (reference sequence). The V gene lost 5 bases and the J gene lost 6 bases, with 17 bases spanning the gap. The CDR3 sequence is 15 residues long. The CDR3 nucleotides read TGTGCCAGCAGCCAACGGATCTTTAAGGGCAATGAGCAGTTCTTC. Its protein product is CASSQRIFKGNEQFF.

The genes are TRBV6-5 and TRBJ1-1, with no clear D. V lost 10 bases, J lost 5 bases, and 11 bases lay in between. CDR1 and CDR2 (germline): MNHEY, SVGAGI. CDR3 length: 11 residues. The CDR3 here is CATIDLTEAFF. The CDR3 bases are TGTGCCACAATTGATTTAACTGAAGCTTTCTTT.

The chain couples TRBV2 to TRBJ1-1; no clear D. Germline V CDR1 and CDR2: SNHLY, FYNNEI. This CDR3 is built from 14 residues. The V gene lost 7 bases and the J gene lost 1 base, with 13 bases spanning the gap. The CDR3 sequence is CASKEDITNTEAFF. CDR3 in DNA: TGTGCCAGCAAAGAAGACATCACGAACACTGAAGCTTTCTTT.

The chain links TRBV29-1 to TRBJ2-5, with 8 bases identical to TRBD2. The V gene's germline CDR1 is SQVTM and CDR2 ANQGSEA. V was clipped by 5 bases and J by 5 bases; unmatched bases: 1. CDR3 length equals 11 residues. CDR3 protein: CSVRLAETQYF. For the CDR3, the DNA is TGCAGCGTTCGACTAGCGGAGACCCAGTACTTC.

The gene calls are TRBV9 and TRBJ2-3, with unresolved D. The V gene's germline CDR1 is SGDLS and CDR2 YYNGEE. The CDR3 has 14 amino acids. V lost 1 base and J lost 6, with 12 bases in between. CDR3 amino acids: CASSVTAEVDTQYF. In nucleotides, the CDR3 is TGTGCCAGCAGCGTAACAGCCGAAGTCGATACGCAGTATTTT.

The rearrangement joins TRBV7-8 to TRBJ2-7, with D perhaps given as TRBD1 or TRBD2 (6 bases each). Between the trimmed V and J ends, which lost 5 bases and 5 bases, there was a span of 10 bases. Germline CDR1 reads SGHVS; CDR2 reads FQNEAQ. This CDR3 has 12 amino acids. The chain's CDR3 is CASSARGHEQYF. DNA for the CDR3: TGTGCCAGCAGCGCCCGGGGGCACGAGCAGTACTTC.

The gene calls are TRBV10-3 and TRBJ1-4; D gene unclear. This CDR3 has 17 amino acids. Germline-derived CDR1 and CDR2 are ENHRY and SYGVKD. The germline V and J ends were trimmed by 0 bases and 0 bases, with 11 bases remaining between them. The CDR3, as DNA: TGTGCCATCAGTGAGTCGACTCCGAGCCCAACTAATGAAAAACTGTTTTTT. Translating it yields CAISESTPSPTNEKLFF.

V is TRBV5-1 and J is TRBJ2-5, with D tentatively TRBD2 (8 bases). V was cut by 6 bases and J by 11 bases, with 20 bases left in between. The length of the CDR3 is 13 residues. Germline values: CDR1 SGHRS, CDR2 YFSETQ. The CDR3 loop is CASNPGTAGEQYF. The CDR3 DNA is TGCGCCAGCAACCCCGGGACAGCGGGGGAGCAGTACTTC.

The chain links TRBV10-3 to TRBJ2-7, with a tentative D call TRBD2 (5 bases). The ends were cut back, 2 bases at V and 5 bases at J, with 16 bases in the middle. This CDR3 has 15 amino acids. Per germline, CDR1 ENHRY and CDR2 SYGVKD. Here the CDR3 reads CAISEGPGGQNEQYF. Here the CDR3 DNA reads TGTGCCATCAGTGAGGGGCCCGGAGGTCAGAACGAGCAGTACTTC.

The V and J genes are TRBV5-1 and TRBJ2-7; 7 bases are a match to TRBD2. V trimming: 1 base; J trimming: 0 bases; junction bases outside the gene matches: 4. CDR1 is SGHRS, CDR2 YFSETQ, per germline. This CDR3 spans 15 amino acids. The CDR3 DNA follows: TGCGCCAGCAGCTTGACCCTAGCGGACTCCTACGAGCAGTACTTC. This translates into CASSLTLADSYEQYF.

This clone was detected a few times. The J gene is TRBJ2-7, the V gene TRBV6-5; D may be TRBD2 (5 bases). CDR1 and CDR2 (germline): MNHEY, SVGAGI. The V end was cut by 6 bases, the J end by 5 bases, with 17 bases between. The CDR3 is 14 residues long. The CDR3 is CASRPGLNVNEQYF. For the CDR3, the DNA is TGTGCCAGCAGACCCGGACTTAATGTCAACGAGCAGTACTTC.

The chain employs TRBV29-1 and TRBJ1-3; 9 bases line up with TRBD1. The germline V gene has CDR1 SQVTM and CDR2 ANQGSEA. Losses at the gene ends were 7 bases for V and 3 bases for J; bases not matched to a gene: 7. The CDR3 has 14 residues. This CDR3 is CSAGQGFGGNTIYF. DNA for the CDR3: TGCAGCGCAGGACAGGGGTTCGGTGGAAACACCATATATTTT.

V and J are TRBV18 and TRBJ1-1; D is perhaps TRBD1 (6 bases). The length of the CDR3 is 13 residues. Trimming left V 4 bases short and J 7 bases short, with 13 bases between. In germline, CDR1 is KGHSH, CDR2 LQKENI. The CDR3 DNA reads as TGTGCCAGCTCACGAACCGGACAGCTTGAAGCTTTCTTT. This gives the protein CASSRTGQLEAFF.

As concerns this clone: The identical CDR3 is also encoded by other nucleotide sequences in the sample. This CDR3 reads CASSPGTNTEAFF. The CDR3 region has the DNA TGTGCCAGCTCACCCGGAACGAACACTGAAGCTTTCTTT. The V call is TRBV18, the J call TRBJ1-1; no definite D call. Trimming took off 3 bases at V and 1 base at J, with 6 bases between the two ends. This CDR3 has 13 amino acids. Germline values: CDR1 KGHSH, CDR2 LQKENI. Based on the CDR3 plus reference TRBV18 and TRBJ1-1, the full variable domain is NAGVMQNPRHLVRRRGQEARLRCSPMKGHSHVYWYRQLPEEGLKFMVYLQKENIIDESGMPKERFSAEFPKEGPSILRIQQVVRGDSAAYFCASSPGTNTEAFFGQGTRLTVV.

The chain has TRBV6-5 and TRBJ2-6; possibly TRBD2 for D (6 bases). CDR3 size: 14 residues. V was pared by 6 bases and J by 2 bases, with 8 bases between. CDR1 is MNHEY and CDR2 is SVGAGI in the germline V gene. The CDR3 region has the DNA TGTGCCAGCAGGTGGACTACTGGGGCCAACGTCCTGACTTTC. It translates to CASRWTTGANVLTF.

V is TRBV21-1 and J is TRBJ1-3; TRBD1 is the table's D call and was not checked against the DNA. TRBV21-1 is described as a pseudogene. The CDR3 has 18 residues. The CDR3 DNA reads as TGTGCCAGCAGCAAATGCGAGGGCCGGGACAGGGCTGGAAACACCATATATTTT. Amino acids: CASSKCEGRDRAGNTIYF.

The gene calls are TRBV6-5 and TRBJ1-6; 9 bases match TRBD1. V gave up 0 bases and J gave up 8 bases; unmatched junction bases: 2. This CDR3 spans 15 amino acids. Germline assignment: CDR1 MNHEY and CDR2 SVGAGI. For the CDR3, the DNA is TGTGCCAGCAGTTACTCCCGGGACAGGGATTCACCCCTCCACTTT. Protein: CASSYSRDRDSPLHF.

This chain connects TRBV6-1 to TRBJ2-1; D not certain. V was cut by 4 bases and J by 0 bases, with 4 bases left in between. The germline CDR1 and CDR2 sequences are MNHNS and SASEGT. This CDR3 contains 13 residues. The CDR3 coding sequence is TGTGCCAGCAGTGGTAGCTCCTACAATGAGCAGTTCTTC. Translating it yields CASSGSSYNEQFF.

This rearrangement joins TRBV19 to TRBJ2-7; tentative D call: TRBD2 (6 bases). CDR1 is LNHDA, CDR2 SQIVND, per germline (reference sequence). The V end was cut by 0 bases, the J end by 5 bases, with 11 bases between. The CDR3 is made up of 14 amino acids. CDR3 residues: CASSIDPGRNEQYF. As DNA, the CDR3 is TGTGCCAGTAGTATAGATCCCGGGAGAAACGAGCAGTACTTC.